This T cell receptor beta chain was sequenced in a study of blood T cell repertoires in COVID-19. Self-reported history from a screening survey and questionnaire set each donor's cohort. Some clones are missing from TCRdb's copy, which holds only in-frame ones; the method was immunoSEQ multiplex PCR. The sample includes some 320,000 clones, 90% of them seen just once. V shed 2 bases and J shed 0 bases, with 9 bases lying between them. Germline CDR1 SGHAT, CDR2 FQDESV (reference sequence). The CDR3 has 15 amino acids. The gene calls are TRBV11-1 and TRBJ2-3, with D possibly TRBD1 on 5 matching bases. Material: PBMCs or T cells enriched from blood (not recorded which). This receptor was obtained from a man in his 60s who had recovered from COVID-19. The CDR3 sequence: CASSLSGSSTDTQYF. The CDR3 DNA follows: TGTGCCAGCAGCTTATCAGGGTCTAGCACAGATACGCAGTATTTT.